The sequence of this TCR beta chain was determined in a study of Ad26.COV2.S vaccination and SARS-CoV-2 variants. The germline CDR1 and CDR2 sequences are MNHEY and SVGAGI. CDR3 size: 13 residues. After removal of 6 bases from V and 5 bases from J, the junction contained 4 bases not matched to a gene. Sample treatment: around 19 received Ad26.COV2.S at low or high dose, single or two shots; 5 received placebo; per-sample allocation not given. The samples were gathered on day 63 after the first injection of vaccine or placebo. The individual, an adult aged 18-55 years, was a donor in Boston. Sequencing used immunoSEQ multiplex PCR; TCRdb keeps in-frame clones, though not all of them. The sample yields hundreds of thousands of clones, around 88% seen once.

This clonotype was obtained from a person between 18 and 65 years old who received the Ad26.COV2.S COVID-19 vaccine or a placebo. The sample consisted of peripheral blood, taken in a trial of Ad26.COV2.S vaccine versus placebo. The V gene is TRBV6-5, the J gene TRBJ2-5; TRBD2 aligns across 9 bases. CDR3 sequence (DNA): TGTGCCAGCAGAGTAGCGGGAGTGGAGACCCAGTACTTC. This codes for CASRVAGVETQYF.